The rows below give T cell receptor beta chains drawn from one sample of a study of T cell responses to AZD1222 COVID-19 vaccine. Sequencing was performed with immunoSEQ multiplex PCR; in TCRdb, only in-frame clones are kept and a portion is missing. Seen here are roughly 100,000 clones, roughly 87% observed once, and the top ten hold approximately 8.2%. Material: peripheral blood, obtained 28 days after the second AZD1222 dose. All receptors derive from an adult who received the AZD1222 COVID-19 vaccine. CDR3s include the opening cysteine and the closing phenylalanine or tryptophan. The D gene is left open where the match is weak. Where a row states a size, it is once, few, many or the class of an expanded clone; other rows omit it.

cdr3_length d_call j_call clone_size v_call cdr3_aa cdr3_nt
14 . TRBJ2-7 . TRBV13 CASSLGVTSYEQYF TGTGCCAGCAGCTTAGGCGTGACTAGCTACGAGCAGTACTTC
14 . TRBJ1-6 . TRBV18 CASSPTGRDSPLHF TGTGCCAGCTCACCCACAGGGAGGGATTCACCCCTCCACTTT
16 TRBD2 TRBJ2-5 . TRBV7-9 CASSSRLAGHQETQYF TGTGCCAGCAGCTCTCGACTAGCGGGCCACCAAGAGACCCAGTACTTC
15 . TRBJ2-7 . TRBV7-2 CASSFAPRATYEQYF TGTGCCAGCAGCTTTGCCCCGAGGGCTACCTACGAGCAGTACTTC
14 . TRBJ2-1 . TRBV7-9 CASSSDFDYNEQFF TGTGCCAGCAGCTCGGACTTTGATTACAATGAGCAGTTCTTC
14 . TRBJ2-5 . TRBV11-2 CASSLMEAQETQYF TGTGCCAGCAGCTTGATGGAAGCCCAAGAGACCCAGTACTTC
16 TRBD1 TRBJ1-3 . TRBV7-2 CASSLVGTGGQNTIYF TGTGCCAGCAGCTTAGTCGGGACAGGGGGCCAAAACACCATATATTTT
12 . TRBJ1-3 . TRBV12-3/TRBV12-4 CASTVTGNTIYF TGTGCCAGCACCGTCACTGGAAACACCATATATTTT
15 . TRBJ2-1 . TRBV7-9 CASSSWRGISNEQFF TGTGCCAGCAGCTCCTGGCGGGGCATCTCCAATGAGCAGTTCTTC
16 . TRBJ2-4 . TRBV10-3 CAISNLQGQKPNIQYF TGTGCCATCAGTAACTTACAGGGTCAGAAACCAAACATTCAGTACTTC
16 TRBD1 TRBJ1-2 . TRBV5-5 CASSSPDRGGNYGYTF TGTGCCAGCAGCTCCCCGGACAGGGGTGGAAACTATGGCTACACCTTC
12 . TRBJ1-6 . TRBV11-3 CASVPRESPLHF TGTGCCAGCGTCCCACGGGAATCACCCCTCCACTTT
15 TRBD1 TRBJ1-5 . TRBV16 CASSQIGQGLQPQHF TGTGCCAGCAGCCAAATAGGACAGGGTCTACAGCCCCAGCATTTT
16 . TRBJ2-3 . TRBV11-3 CASSLLGGGSADTQYF TGTGCCAGCAGCCTCTTGGGAGGGGGGAGCGCAGATACGCAGTATTTT
12 . TRBJ1-5 . TRBV7-2 CASSLGVRPQHF TGTGCCAGCAGCTTAGGGGTTAGGCCCCAGCATTTT
10 . TRBJ1-1 . TRBV29-1 CSVVHTEAFF TGCAGCGTTGTGCACACTGAAGCTTTCTTT
16 . TRBJ2-1 . TRBV11-2 CASSLAPEKTYNEQFF TGTGCCAGCAGCTTAGCGCCAGAAAAAACCTACAATGAGCAGTTCTTC
14 . TRBJ2-7 . TRBV21-1 CASSIRDTPYEQYF TGTGCCAGCAGCATCCGGGACACACCCTACGAGCAGTACTTC
15 TRBD2 TRBJ2-1 . TRBV3-1/TRBV3-2 CASSHGLAGGDKQFF TGTGCCAGCAGCCACGGACTAGCGGGGGGGGACAAGCAGTTCTTC
16 . TRBJ1-4 . TRBV6-2/TRBV6-3 CASSYSWQPRGEKLFF TGTGCCAGCAGTTACTCGTGGCAGCCTCGGGGTGAAAAACTGTTTTTT
19 . TRBJ1-4 . TRBV7-9 CASSLGSTGLSATNEKLFF TGTGCCAGCAGCTTAGGATCGACAGGCCTTTCTGCAACTAATGAAAAACTGTTTTTT
13 . TRBJ2-3 . TRBV7-7 CASSTRHGDTQYF TGTGCTAGCAGCACTAGACACGGGGATACGCAGTATTTT
13 . TRBJ2-7 . TRBV7-9 CASSFGRDYEQYF TGTGCCAGCAGCTTCGGACGGGACTACGAGCAGTACTTC
15 . TRBJ2-7 . TRBV4-3 CASSPLGGGHYEQYF TGCGCCAGCAGCCCTTTAGGAGGGGGCCACTACGAGCAGTACTTC
11 . TRBJ2-1 . TRBV4-1 CASSQANEQFF TGCGCCAGCAGCCAAGCGAATGAGCAGTTCTTC
12 . TRBJ1-5 . TRBV10-3 CAISDLNQPQHF TGTGCCATCAGCGATCTTAATCAGCCCCAGCATTTT
17 TRBD1 TRBJ1-1 . TRBV19 CASSPLSDRPLNTEAFF TGTGCCAGTAGCCCTCTGTCGGACAGGCCCCTGAACACTGAAGCTTTCTTT
12 . TRBJ2-3 . TRBV12-3/TRBV12-4 CASTRSGDTQYF TGTGCCAGCACCAGGTCGGGCGATACGCAGTATTTT
17 . TRBJ1-3 . TRBV29-1 CSVILGYSSSSGNTIYF TGCAGCGTTATTCTTGGCTACAGTTCCTCCTCTGGAAACACCATATATTTT
14 TRBD2 TRBJ2-3 once TRBV7-8 CAVRLAGGGDTQYF TGTGCCGTGAGACTAGCGGGTGGCGGGGATACGCAGTATTTT
14 . TRBJ1-1 . TRBV3-1/TRBV3-2 CASSRDFRGLEAFF TGTGCCAGCAGCCGAGACTTCAGGGGACTAGAAGCTTTCTTT
16 . TRBJ2-5 . TRBV19 CASSIVVRGEQETQYF TGTGCCAGTAGTATAGTTGTCCGCGGAGAACAAGAGACCCAGTACTTC
15 . TRBJ2-1 . TRBV7-8 CASTRVLEAYNEQFF TGTGCCAGCACCAGGGTGCTAGAAGCCTACAATGAGCAGTTCTTC
18 TRBD2 TRBJ2-1 . TRBV5-1 CASSSPGLAGGSYNEQFF TGCGCCAGCAGCTCGCCGGGACTAGCGGGGGGCTCCTACAATGAGCAGTTCTTC
19 TRBD2 TRBJ2-1 . TRBV7-9 CASSDPGLAGSSSYNEQFF TGTGCCAGCAGCGACCCGGGACTAGCGGGTTCTAGCTCCTACAATGAGCAGTTCTTC
12 . TRBJ1-1 . TRBV18 CASSPEDTEAFF TGTGCCAGCTCCCCCGAAGACACTGAAGCTTTCTTT
15 . TRBJ1-3 once TRBV19 CASSPVDSTGNTIYF TGTGCCAGTAGTCCTGTGGACAGCACTGGAAACACCATATATTTT
18 . TRBJ1-1 few TRBV6-8 CASSYMFGLPSGNTEAFF TGTGCCAGCAGTTATATGTTTGGACTACCGTCGGGAAACACTGAAGCTTTCTTT
18 TRBD2 TRBJ2-1 . TRBV5-1 CASRTQPPGTSAYNEQFF TGCGCCAGCAGAACACAACCTCCTGGGACTAGCGCCTACAATGAGCAGTTCTTC
15 . TRBJ2-3 . TRBV7-8 CASSSPLSGTEPQYF TGTGCCAGCAGCTCACCCCTCTCCGGGACCGAGCCGCAGTATTTT
14 . TRBJ1-6 . TRBV2 CASRGNYNSSPLHF TGTGCCAGCAGGGGGAACTATAATTCTTCACCCCTCCACTTT
19 TRBD2 TRBJ2-5 . TRBV10-3 CAISDPLRTERGGQETQYF TGTGCCATCAGTGACCCACTGAGGACGGAGCGGGGGGGACAAGAGACCCAGTACTTC
14 TRBD1 TRBJ1-6 once TRBV10-3 CAITATGINSPLHF TGTGCCATCACCGCGACAGGGATTAATTCACCCCTCCACTTT
13 . TRBJ1-2 . TRBV2 CASMETGNYGYTF TGTGCCAGCATGGAGACAGGAAACTATGGCTACACCTTC
14 TRBD1 TRBJ1-6 . TRBV19 CASSTTGGNSPLHF TGTGCCAGTAGTACCACAGGGGGGAATTCACCCCTCCACTTT